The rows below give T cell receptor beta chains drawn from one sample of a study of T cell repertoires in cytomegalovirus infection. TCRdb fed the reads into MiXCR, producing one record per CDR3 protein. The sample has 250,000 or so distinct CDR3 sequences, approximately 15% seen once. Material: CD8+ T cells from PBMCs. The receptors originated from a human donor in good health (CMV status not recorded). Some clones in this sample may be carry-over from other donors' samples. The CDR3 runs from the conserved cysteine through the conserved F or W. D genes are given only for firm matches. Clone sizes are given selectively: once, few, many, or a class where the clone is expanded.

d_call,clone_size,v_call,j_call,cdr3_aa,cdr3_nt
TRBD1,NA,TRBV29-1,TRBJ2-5,CSVETGANWETQYF,TGCAGCGTGGAAACAGGGGCTAACTGGGAGACCCAGTACTTC
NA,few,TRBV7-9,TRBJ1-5,CASSSDRDQPQHF,TGTGCCAGCAGCTCGGACCGGGATCAGCCCCAGCATTTT
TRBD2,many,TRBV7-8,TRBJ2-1,CASSLVGGGANEQFF,TGTGCCAGCAGCTTAGTGGGCGGGGGGGCCAATGAGCAGTTCTTC
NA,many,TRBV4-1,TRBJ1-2,CASSPPGGGTGYGYTF,TGCGCCAGCAGCCCCCCAGGCGGGGGGACGGGCTATGGCTACACCTTC
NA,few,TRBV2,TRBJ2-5,CATRGLKTQYF,TGTGCCACCAGGGGTTTGAAGACCCAGTACTTC
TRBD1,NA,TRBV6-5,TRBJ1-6,CASSHLQGYRGNSPLHF,TGTGCCAGCAGCCACCTTCAGGGATACAGGGGAAATTCACCCCTCCACTTT
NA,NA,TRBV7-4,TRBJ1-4,CASSSASDLGEKLYF,TGTGCCAGCAGCTCCGCGTCGGATCTGGGGGAAAAACTGTATTTT
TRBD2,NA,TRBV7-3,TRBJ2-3,CASSSTGLAPFTDTQYF,TGTGCCAGCAGCTCCACCGGACTAGCGCCTTTCACAGATACGCAGTATTTT
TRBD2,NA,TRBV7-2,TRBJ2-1,CASSPSGGAFDEQFF,TGTGCCAGCAGCCCTAGCGGGGGGGCTTTCGATGAGCAGTTCTTC
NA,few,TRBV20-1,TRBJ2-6,CSARDRQLSGANVLTF,TGCAGTGCTAGAGACCGACAGCTCTCTGGGGCCAACGTCCTGACTTTC
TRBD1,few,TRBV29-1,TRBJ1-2,CSVDTDRGVDYGYTF,TGCAGCGTTGACACGGACAGGGGAGTTGACTATGGCTACACCTTC
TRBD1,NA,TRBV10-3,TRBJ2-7,CAISEAMTGVEQYF,TGTGCCATCAGTGAGGCGATGACAGGGGTCGAGCAGTACTTC
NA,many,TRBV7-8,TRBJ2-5,CASSFVWTQYF,TGTGCCAGCAGCTTCGTCTGGACCCAGTACTTC
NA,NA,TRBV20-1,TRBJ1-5,CSARDGDILVWNQPQHF,TGCAGTGCTAGAGATGGGGACATTTTGGTTTGGAATCAGCCCCAGCATTTT
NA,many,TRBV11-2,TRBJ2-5,CASSLVTGSQETQYF,TGTGCCAGCAGCTTAGTAACGGGCAGCCAAGAGACCCAGTACTTC
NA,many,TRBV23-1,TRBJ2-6,CASSQSAGSDLSGANVLTF,TGCGCCAGCAGTCAATCGGCAGGGTCGGACCTCTCTGGGGCCAACGTCCTGACTTTC
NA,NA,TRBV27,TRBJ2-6,CASSLSGSGANVLTF,TGTGCCAGCAGTTTATCGGGCTCTGGGGCCAACGTCCTGACTTTC
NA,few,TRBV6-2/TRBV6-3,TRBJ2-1,CASTGVYYNEQFF,TGTGCCAGCACAGGGGTTTACTACAATGAGCAGTTCTTC
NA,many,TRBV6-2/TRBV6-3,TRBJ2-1,CASSRGDYYNEQFF,TGTGCCAGCAGTAGAGGTGATTACTACAATGAGCAGTTCTTC
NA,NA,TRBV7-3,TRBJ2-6,CTSSHSGANVLTF,TGTACCAGCAGCCACTCTGGGGCCAACGTCCTGACTTTC
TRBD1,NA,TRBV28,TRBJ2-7,CASNEQGLFYEQYF,TGTGCCAGCAATGAACAGGGGTTATTCTACGAGCAGTACTTC
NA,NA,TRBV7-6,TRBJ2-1,CASSLGTPPLLAKNEQFF,TGTGCCAGCAGCTTAGGAACCCCCCCCCTCCTAGCGAAGAATGAGCAGTTCTTC
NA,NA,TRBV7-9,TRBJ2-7,CASSLTGRSYEQYF,TGTGCCAGCAGCCTTACAGGGCGCTCCTACGAGCAGTACTTC
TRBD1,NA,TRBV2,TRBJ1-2,CASSATGAIIYGYTF,TGTGCCAGCAGTGCAACAGGGGCGATTATCTATGGCTACACCTTC
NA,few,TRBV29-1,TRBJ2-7,CSVEGGDSPYEQYF,TGCAGCGTTGAAGGGGGTGACAGCCCTTACGAGCAGTACTTC
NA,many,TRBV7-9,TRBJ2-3,CASSPRDSPDTQYF,TGTGCCAGCAGCCCCCGGGACTCCCCAGATACGCAGTATTTT
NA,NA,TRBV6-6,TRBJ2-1,CASRQSGAHYNEQFF,TGTGCCAGCAGACAGTCGGGGGCCCACTACAATGAGCAGTTCTTC
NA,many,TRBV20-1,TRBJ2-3,CSARDREGGDTQYF,TGCAGTGCTAGAGATAGAGAAGGTGGTGATACGCAGTATTTT